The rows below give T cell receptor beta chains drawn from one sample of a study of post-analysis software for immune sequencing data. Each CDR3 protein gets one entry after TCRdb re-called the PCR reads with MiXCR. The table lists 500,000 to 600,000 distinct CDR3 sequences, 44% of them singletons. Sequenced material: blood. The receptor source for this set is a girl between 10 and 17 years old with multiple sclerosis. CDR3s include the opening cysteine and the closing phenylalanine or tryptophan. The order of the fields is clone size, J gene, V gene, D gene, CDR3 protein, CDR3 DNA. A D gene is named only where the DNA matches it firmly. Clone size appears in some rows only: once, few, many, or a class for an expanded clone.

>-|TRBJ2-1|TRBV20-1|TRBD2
CSARDVAGGSYNEQFF
TGCAGTGCTAGAGATGTGGCGGGAGGGTCCTACAATGAGCAGTTCTTC
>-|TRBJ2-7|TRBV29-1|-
CSALAPPSGSRLDF
TGCAGCGCCCTAGCCCCCCCCAGCGGGTCGAGGTTAGACTTC
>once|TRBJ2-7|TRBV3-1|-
CASSPGPGGSYEQYF
TGTGCCAGCAGCCCCGGACCCGGGGGCTCCTACGAGCAGTACTTC
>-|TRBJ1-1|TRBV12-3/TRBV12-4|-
CASSLTTPREAFF
TGTGCCAGCAGTTTAACCACTCCGCGTGAAGCTTTCTTT
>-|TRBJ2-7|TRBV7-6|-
CASSSFKSYEQYF
TGTGCCAGCAGCTCCTTCAAGAGCTACGAGCAGTACTTC
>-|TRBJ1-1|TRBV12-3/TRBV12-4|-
CASRKRDILTEAFF
TGTGCCAGCAGAAAGCGGGACATCCTCACTGAAGCTTTCTTT
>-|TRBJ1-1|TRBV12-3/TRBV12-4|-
CASSRTAFGAFF
TGTGCCAGCAGCCGGACAGCTTTCGGCGCTTTCTTT
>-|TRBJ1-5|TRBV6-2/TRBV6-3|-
CASRTGGTRVGQPQHF
TGTGCCAGCAGGACAGGAGGGACCCGTGTCGGGCAGCCCCAGCATTTT
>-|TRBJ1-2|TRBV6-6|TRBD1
CASSSGQGTYGYTF
TGTGCCAGCAGTTCGGGACAGGGAACCTATGGCTACACCTTC
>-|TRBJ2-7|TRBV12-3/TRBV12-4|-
CASSFGQSRGGEQYF
TGTGCCAGCAGTTTCGGGCAGAGTAGAGGAGGCGAGCAGTACTTC
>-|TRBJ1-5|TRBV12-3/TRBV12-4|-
CASSLERTPQEPQHF
TGTGCCAGCAGTTTAGAGAGGACCCCCCAGGAGCCCCAGCATTTT
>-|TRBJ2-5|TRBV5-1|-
CASSPSLGAASETQYF
TGCGCCAGCAGCCCGAGTTTGGGGGCGGCGAGTGAGACCCAGTACTTC
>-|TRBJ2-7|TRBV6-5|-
CASNLGQGRNEQYF
TGTGCCAGCAACCTTGGTCAGGGGAGGAACGAGCAGTACTTC
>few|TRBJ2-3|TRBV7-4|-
CASSLPDRDFTDTQYF
TGTGCCAGCAGCCTTCCCGACCGGGACTTCACAGATACGCAGTATTTT
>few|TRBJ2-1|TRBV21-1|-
CASSRRLAGARDEQFF
TGTGCCAGCAGCAGGAGACTAGCGGGGGCGAGGGATGAGCAGTTCTTC
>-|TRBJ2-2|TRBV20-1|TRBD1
CSARDGWGGQGLDTGELFF
TGCAGTGCTAGAGATGGATGGGGAGGACAGGGCTTAGACACCGGGGAGCTGTTTTTT